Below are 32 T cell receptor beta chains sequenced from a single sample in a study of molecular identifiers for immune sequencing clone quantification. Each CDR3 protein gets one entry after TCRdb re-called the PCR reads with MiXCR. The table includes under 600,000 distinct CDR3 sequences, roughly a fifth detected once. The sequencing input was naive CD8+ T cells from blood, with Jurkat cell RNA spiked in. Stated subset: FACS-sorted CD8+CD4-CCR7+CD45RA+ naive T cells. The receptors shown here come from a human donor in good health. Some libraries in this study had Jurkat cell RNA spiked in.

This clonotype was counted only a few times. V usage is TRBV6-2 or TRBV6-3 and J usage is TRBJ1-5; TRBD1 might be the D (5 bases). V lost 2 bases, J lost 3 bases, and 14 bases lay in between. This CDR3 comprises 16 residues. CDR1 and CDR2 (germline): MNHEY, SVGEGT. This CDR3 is CASSYLDSPNNQPQHF. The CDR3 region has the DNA TGTGCCAGCAGTTACCTCGACAGCCCAAACAATCAGCCCCAGCATTTT.

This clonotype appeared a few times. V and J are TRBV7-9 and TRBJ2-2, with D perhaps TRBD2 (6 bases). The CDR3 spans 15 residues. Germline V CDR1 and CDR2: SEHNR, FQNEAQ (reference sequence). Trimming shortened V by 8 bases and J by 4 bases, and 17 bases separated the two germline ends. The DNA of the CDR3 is TGTGCCAGCTTGGGGACGGCGGGGCGCACCGGGGAGCTGTTTTTT. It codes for CASLGTAGRTGELFF. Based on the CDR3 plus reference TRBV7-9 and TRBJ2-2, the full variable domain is DTGVSQNPRHKITKRGQNVTFRCDPISEHNRLYWYRQTLGQGPEFLTYFQNEAQLEKSRLLSDRFSAERPKGSFSTLEIQRTEQGDSAMYLCASLGTAGRTGELFFGEGSRLTVL.

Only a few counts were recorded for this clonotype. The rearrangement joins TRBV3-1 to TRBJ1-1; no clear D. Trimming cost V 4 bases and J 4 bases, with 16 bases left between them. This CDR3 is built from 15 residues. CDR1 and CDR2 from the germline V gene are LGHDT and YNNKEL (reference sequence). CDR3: CASSPFSGAGTEAFF. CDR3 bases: TGTGCCAGCAGCCCCTTTTCAGGTGCGGGCACTGAAGCTTTCTTT. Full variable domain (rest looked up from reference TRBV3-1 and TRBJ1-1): DTAVSQTPKYLVTQMGNDKSIKCEQNLGHDTMYWYKQDSKKFLKIMFSYNNKELIINETVPNRFSPKSPDKAHLNLHINSLELGDSAVYFCASSPFSGAGTEAFFGQGTRLTVV.

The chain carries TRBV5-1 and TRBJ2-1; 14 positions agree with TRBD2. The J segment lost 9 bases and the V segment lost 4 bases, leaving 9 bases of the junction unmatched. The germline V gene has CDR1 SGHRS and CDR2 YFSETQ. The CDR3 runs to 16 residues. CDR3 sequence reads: CASSGTGTSGGPEQFF. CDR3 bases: TGCGCCAGCAGCGGCACCGGGACTAGCGGGGGCCCTGAGCAGTTCTTC. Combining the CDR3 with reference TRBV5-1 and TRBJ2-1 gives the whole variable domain KAGVTQTPRYLIKTRGQQVTLSCSPISGHRSVSWYQQTPGQGLQFLFEYFSETQRNKGNFPGRFSGRQFSNSRSEMNVSTLELGDSALYLCASSGTGTSGGPEQFFGPGTRLTVL.

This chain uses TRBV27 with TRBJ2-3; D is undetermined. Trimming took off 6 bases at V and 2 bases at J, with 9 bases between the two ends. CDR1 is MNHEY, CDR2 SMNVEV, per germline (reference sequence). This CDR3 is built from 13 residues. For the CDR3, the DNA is TGTGCCAGCAGGGTCCTCGACACAGATACGCAGTATTTT. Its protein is CASRVLDTDTQYF.

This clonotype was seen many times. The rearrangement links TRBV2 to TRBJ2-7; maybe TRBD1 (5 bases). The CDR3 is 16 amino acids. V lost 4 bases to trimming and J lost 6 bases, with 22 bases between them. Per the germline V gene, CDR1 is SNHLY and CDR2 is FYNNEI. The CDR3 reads CASSGGRSGQGTEQYF. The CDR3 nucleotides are TGTGCCAGCAGTGGCGGCAGGTCCGGGCAGGGTACCGAGCAGTACTTC.

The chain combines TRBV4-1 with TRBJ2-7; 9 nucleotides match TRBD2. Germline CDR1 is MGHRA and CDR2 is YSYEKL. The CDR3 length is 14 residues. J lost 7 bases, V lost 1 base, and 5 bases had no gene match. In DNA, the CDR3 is TGCGCCAGCAGCCAAGCGCGGCTAGCGGGGGAGCAGTACTTC. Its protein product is CASSQARLAGEQYF.

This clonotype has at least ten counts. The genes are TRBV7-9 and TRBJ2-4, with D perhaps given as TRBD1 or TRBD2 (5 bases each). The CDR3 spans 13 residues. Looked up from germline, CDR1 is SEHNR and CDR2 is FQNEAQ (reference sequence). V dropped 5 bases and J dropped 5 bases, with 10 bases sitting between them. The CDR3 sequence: CASSRGDENIQYF. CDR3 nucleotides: TGTGCCAGCAGCCGAGGGGACGAAAACATTCAGTACTTC.

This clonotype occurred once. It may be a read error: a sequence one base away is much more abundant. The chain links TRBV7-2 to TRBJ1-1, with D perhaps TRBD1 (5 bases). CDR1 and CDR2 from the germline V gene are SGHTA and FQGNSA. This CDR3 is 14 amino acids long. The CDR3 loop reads CAGSTDGAYTEAFF. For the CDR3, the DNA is TGTGCCGGCAGTACAGACGGGGCGTATACTGAAGCTTTCTTT.

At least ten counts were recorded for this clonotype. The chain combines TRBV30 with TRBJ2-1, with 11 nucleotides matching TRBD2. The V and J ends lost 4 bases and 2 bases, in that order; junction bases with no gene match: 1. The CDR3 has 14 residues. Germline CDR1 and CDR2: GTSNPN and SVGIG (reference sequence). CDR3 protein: CAWKTSGAYNEQFF. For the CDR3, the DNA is TGTGCCTGGAAGACTAGCGGGGCCTACAATGAGCAGTTCTTC.

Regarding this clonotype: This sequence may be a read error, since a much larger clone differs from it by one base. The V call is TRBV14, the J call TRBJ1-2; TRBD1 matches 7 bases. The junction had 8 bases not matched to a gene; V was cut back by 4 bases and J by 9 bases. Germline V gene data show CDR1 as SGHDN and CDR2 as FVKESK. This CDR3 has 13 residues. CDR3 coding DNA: TGTGCCAGCAGCCCGACAGGGTTTTACAGCTACACCTTC. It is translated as CASSPTGFYSYTF. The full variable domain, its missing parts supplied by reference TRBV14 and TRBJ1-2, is EAGVTQFPSHSVIEKGQTVTLRCDPISGHDNLYWYRRVMGKEIKFLLHFVKESKQDESGMPNNRFLAERTGGTYSTLKVQPAELEDSGVYFCASSPTGFYSYTFGSGTRLTVV.

CDR3 DNA sequence: TGTGCCAGCAGTTCGTTGGGCCCAGGGGGTTACAATGAGCAGTTCTTC. This gives the protein CASSSLGPGGYNEQFF. The chain uses TRBV27 and TRBJ2-1; 7 nucleotides line up with TRBD1. In germline, CDR1 is MNHEY, CDR2 SMNVEV (reference sequence). After removal of 4 bases from V and 4 bases from J, the junction contained 10 bases not matched to a gene. The CDR3 spans 16 residues.

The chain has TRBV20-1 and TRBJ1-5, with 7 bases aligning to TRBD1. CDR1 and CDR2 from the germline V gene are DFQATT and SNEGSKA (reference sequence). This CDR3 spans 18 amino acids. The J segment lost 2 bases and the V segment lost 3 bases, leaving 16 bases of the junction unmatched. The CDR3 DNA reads TGCAGTGCTAGGCCAATGGAGACAGGGCGATTAGGCAATCAGCCCCAGCATTTT. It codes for CSARPMETGRLGNQPQHF.

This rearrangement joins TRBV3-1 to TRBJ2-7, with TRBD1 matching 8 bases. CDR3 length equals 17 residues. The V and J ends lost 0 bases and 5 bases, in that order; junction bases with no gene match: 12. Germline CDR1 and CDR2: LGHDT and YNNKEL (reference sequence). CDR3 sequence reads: CASSQEVGAGGNDEQYF. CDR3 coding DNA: TGTGCCAGCAGCCAAGAGGTGGGGGCAGGGGGCAACGACGAGCAGTACTTC.

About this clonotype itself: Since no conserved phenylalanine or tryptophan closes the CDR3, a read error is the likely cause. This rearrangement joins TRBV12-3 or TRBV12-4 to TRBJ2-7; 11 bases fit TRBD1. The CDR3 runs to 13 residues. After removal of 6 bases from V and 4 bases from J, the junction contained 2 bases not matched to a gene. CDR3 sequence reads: CASRDRGRYEQYS. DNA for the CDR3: TGTGCCAGCAGGGACAGGGGGCGATACGAGCAGTACTCC.

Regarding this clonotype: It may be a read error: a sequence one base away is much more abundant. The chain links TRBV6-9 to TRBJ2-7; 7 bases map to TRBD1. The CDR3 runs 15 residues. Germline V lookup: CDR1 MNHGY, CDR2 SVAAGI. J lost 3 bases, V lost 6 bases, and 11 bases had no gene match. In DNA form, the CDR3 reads TGTGCCAGCAGAAGACGCCGACAGGGCCGCTACGAGCAGTACTTC. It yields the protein CASRRRRQGRYEQYF.

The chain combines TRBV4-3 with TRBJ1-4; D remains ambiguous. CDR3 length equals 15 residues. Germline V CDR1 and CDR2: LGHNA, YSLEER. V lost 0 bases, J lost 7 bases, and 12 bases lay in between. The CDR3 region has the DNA TGCGCCAGCAGCCAAGACCGGAGTGAGGGTGAAAAACTGTTTTTT. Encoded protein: CASSQDRSEGEKLFF.

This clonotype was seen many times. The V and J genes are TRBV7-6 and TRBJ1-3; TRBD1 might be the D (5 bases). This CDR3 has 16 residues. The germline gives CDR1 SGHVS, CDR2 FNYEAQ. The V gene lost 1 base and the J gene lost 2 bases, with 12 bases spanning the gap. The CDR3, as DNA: TGTGCCAGCAGCTTAGTAGGGGACGCTGCTGGAAACACCATATATTTT. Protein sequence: CASSLVGDAAGNTIYF. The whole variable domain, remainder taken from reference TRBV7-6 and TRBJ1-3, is GAGVSQSPRYKVTKRGQDVALRCDPISGHVSLYWYRQALGQGPEFLTYFNYEAQQDKSGLPNDRFSAERPEGSISTLTIQRTEQRDSAMYRCASSLVGDAAGNTIYFGEGSWLTVV.

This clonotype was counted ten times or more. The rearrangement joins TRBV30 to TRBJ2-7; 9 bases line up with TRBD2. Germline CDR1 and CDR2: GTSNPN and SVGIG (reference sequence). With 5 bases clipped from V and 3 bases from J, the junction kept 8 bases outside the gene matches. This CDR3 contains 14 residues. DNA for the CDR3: TGTGCCTGGTCGGCGGCGGGGGGGCTCTACGAGCAGTACTTC. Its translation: CAWSAAGGLYEQYF.

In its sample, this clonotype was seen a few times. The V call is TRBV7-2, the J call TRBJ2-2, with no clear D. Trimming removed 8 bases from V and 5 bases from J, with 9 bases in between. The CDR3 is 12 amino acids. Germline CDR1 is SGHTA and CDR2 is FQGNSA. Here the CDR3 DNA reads TGTGCCAGCTTCGGTGGGACCGGGGAGCTGTTTTTT. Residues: CASFGGTGELFF.

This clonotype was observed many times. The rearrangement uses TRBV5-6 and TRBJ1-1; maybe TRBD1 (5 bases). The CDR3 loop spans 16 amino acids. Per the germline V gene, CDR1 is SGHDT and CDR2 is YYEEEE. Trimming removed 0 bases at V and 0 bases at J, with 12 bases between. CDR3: CASSLGGAGLNTEAFF. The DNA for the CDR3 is TGTGCCAGCAGCTTGGGTGGCGCAGGGTTGAACACTGAAGCTTTCTTT.

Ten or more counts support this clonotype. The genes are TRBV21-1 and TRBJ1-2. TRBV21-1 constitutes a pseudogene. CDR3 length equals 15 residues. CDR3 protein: CASSKDGIQSYGYTF. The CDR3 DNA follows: TGTGCCAGCAGCAAAGATGGGATTCAGAGTTATGGCTACACCTTC.

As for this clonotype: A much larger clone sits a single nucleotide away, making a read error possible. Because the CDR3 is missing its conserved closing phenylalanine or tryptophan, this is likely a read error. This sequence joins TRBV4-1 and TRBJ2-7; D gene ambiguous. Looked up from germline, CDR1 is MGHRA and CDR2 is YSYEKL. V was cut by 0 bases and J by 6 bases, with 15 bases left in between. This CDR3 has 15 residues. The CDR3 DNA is TGCGCCAGCAGCCAAGATAAAAGGGCAAGGGTCGAGCAGTACTCC. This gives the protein CASSQDKRARVEQYS.

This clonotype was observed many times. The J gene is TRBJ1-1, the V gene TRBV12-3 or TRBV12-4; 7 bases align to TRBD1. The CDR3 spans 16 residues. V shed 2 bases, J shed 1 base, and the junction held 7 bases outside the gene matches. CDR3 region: CASSLSAGGANTEAFF. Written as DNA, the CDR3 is TGTGCCAGCAGTTTATCTGCAGGGGGAGCGAACACTGAAGCTTTCTTT.

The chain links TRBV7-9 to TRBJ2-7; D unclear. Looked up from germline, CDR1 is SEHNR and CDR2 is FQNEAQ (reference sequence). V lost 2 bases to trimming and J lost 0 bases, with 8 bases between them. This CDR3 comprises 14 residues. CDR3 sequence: CASSLPLLSYEQYF. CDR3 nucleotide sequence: TGTGCCAGCAGCTTACCCCTTCTCTCCTACGAGCAGTACTTC.

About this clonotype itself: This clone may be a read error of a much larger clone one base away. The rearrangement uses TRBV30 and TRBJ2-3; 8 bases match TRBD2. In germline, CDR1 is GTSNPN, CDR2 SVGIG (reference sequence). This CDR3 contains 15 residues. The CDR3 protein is CAWSVVGGAVDTRYF. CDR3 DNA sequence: TGTGCCTGGAGTGTTGTCGGGGGGGCGGTAGATACGCGGTATTTT.

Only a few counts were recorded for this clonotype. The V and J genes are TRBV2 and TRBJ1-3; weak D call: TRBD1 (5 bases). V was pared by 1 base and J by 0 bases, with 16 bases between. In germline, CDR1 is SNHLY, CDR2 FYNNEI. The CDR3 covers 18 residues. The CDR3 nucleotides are TGTGCCAGCAGTGAAGGTGGGCTCCGGGGCTACTCTGGAAACACCATATATTTT. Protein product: CASSEGGLRGYSGNTIYF. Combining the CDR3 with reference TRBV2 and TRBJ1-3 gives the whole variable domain EPEVTQTPSHQVTQMGQEVILRCVPISNHLYFYWYRQILGQKVEFLVSFYNNEISEKSEIFDDQFSVERPDGSNFTLKIRSTKLEDSAMYFCASSEGGLRGYSGNTIYFGEGSWLTVV.

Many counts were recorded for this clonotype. Written as DNA, the CDR3 is TGTGCCAGCAGTGAAAGGGGGCCTTACGAGCAGTACTTC. Translation gives CASSERGPYEQYF. The rearrangement links TRBV6-1 to TRBJ2-7; 7 positions agree with TRBD1. The CDR3 runs to 13 residues. V trimming: 2 bases; J trimming: 4 bases; junction bases outside the gene matches: 2. Germline CDR1 reads MNHNS; CDR2 reads SASEGT.

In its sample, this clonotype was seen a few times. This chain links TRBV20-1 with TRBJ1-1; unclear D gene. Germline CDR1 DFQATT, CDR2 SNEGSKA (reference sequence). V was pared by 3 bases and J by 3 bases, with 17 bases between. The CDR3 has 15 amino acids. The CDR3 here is CSASRGGYEDTEAFF. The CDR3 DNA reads TGCAGTGCTAGTAGAGGAGGTTATGAAGACACTGAAGCTTTCTTT.

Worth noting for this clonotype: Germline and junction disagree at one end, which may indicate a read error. In DNA, the CDR3 is TGTGCCAGCAGCTTGGCTATGGACACAGATACGCAGTATTTT. Its protein product is CASSLAMDTDTQYF. The V gene is TRBV5-3, the J gene TRBJ2-3; the D is unclear. Being an ORF, TRBV5-3 has a function that is uncertain. The length of the CDR3 is 14 residues.

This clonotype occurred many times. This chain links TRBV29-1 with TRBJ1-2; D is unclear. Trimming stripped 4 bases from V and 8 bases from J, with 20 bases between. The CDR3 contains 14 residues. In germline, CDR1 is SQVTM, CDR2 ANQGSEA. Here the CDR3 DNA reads TGCAGCGTTGTTGTTGGTCCCCCCTCCTGGGGCTACACCTTC. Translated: CSVVVGPPSWGYTF. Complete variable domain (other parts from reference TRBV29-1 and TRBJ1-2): SAVISQKPSRDICQRGTSLTIQCQVDSQVTMMFWYRQQPGQSLTLIATANQGSEATYESGFVIDKFPISRPNLTFSTLTVSNMSPEDSSIYLCSVVVGPPSWGYTFGSGTRLTVV.

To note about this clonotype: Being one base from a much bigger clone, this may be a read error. CDR3 sequence (DNA): TGTGCCAGCAGCTTGCAGTCAACAGTCCCCTATGGCTACACCTTC. It yields the protein CASSLQSTVPYGYTF. The chain has TRBV5-3 and TRBJ1-2, with D uncertain. TRBV5-3 is treated as an ORF (open reading frame) with a function not yet certain. The CDR3 consists of 15 residues.